These 22 T cell receptor beta chains share one sample of origin, sequenced in a study of cytomegalovirus exposure and HLA in healthy donors. 13 Jbeta primers and 60 Vbeta primers were used for the PCR. The repertoire was sequenced with immunoSEQ multiplex PCR; TCRdb's copy has only in-frame clones and lacks some. Here the sample spans roughly 180,000 clones, roughly a tenth being singletons. The sample consisted of PBMCs. These receptors were collected from a woman aged 25 to 39 in good health and CMV-seropositive.

This clone came up a few times. The chain recombines TRBV5-6 with TRBJ1-2, with TRBD1 matching over 8 bases. The CDR3 is 14 amino acids. The junction had 6 bases not matched to a gene; V was cut back by 4 bases and J by 4 bases. The V gene's germline CDR1 is SGHDT and CDR2 YYEEEE. The CDR3 DNA sequence: TGTGCCAGCAGCCGGGGACAGGTTACCTATGGCTACACCTTC. Translation: CASSRGQVTYGYTF.

This clone was seen more than once but under ten times. The chain recombines TRBV13 with TRBJ2-7; the match to TRBD2 covers 8 bases. Germline V gene data show CDR1 as PRHDT and CDR2 as FYEKMQ (reference sequence). CDR3 length: 14 residues. Germline trimming cut 2 bases from V and 5 bases from J; bases unmatched to any gene: 5. CDR3: CASSLRSGIDEQYF. The CDR3 DNA reads as TGTGCCAGCAGCTTACGTAGCGGGATAGACGAGCAGTACTTC.

The CDR3 bases are TGTGCCTGGAGTGTTCTAGGACAGAACTATGGCTACACCTTC. This gives the protein CAWSVLGQNYGYTF. The chain couples TRBV30 to TRBJ1-2, with D perhaps TRBD1 (6 bases). The CDR3 covers 14 residues. Trimming shortened V by 0 bases and J by 2 bases, and 10 bases separated the two germline ends. CDR1 GTSNPN and CDR2 SVGIG come from the germline V gene (reference sequence).

V gene TRBV5-1 combines with J gene TRBJ1-4, with D unresolved. V was clipped by 4 bases and J by 5 bases, with 9 bases between them. CDR1 and CDR2 (germline): SGHRS, YFSETQ. The CDR3 totals 13 residues. CDR3 loop: CASSTGGNEKLFF. CDR3 sequence (DNA): TGCGCCAGCAGCACGGGTGGAAATGAAAAACTGTTTTTT.

The rearrangement uses TRBV18 and TRBJ2-7; TRBD2 matches at 7 bases. After removal of 5 bases from V and 5 bases from J, the junction contained 9 bases not matched to a gene. The CDR3 is 14 amino acids. Germline values: CDR1 KGHSH, CDR2 LQKENI. The DNA of the CDR3 is TGTGCCAGCTCAACCGGGAGGCTGCCCAACGAGCAGTACTTC. Residues: CASSTGRLPNEQYF.

This clone appeared a few times. The V call is TRBV18, the J call TRBJ1-4, with D perhaps matching TRBD1 (6 bases). The ends were cut back, 3 bases at V and 10 bases at J, with 18 bases in the middle. Looked up from germline, CDR1 is KGHSH and CDR2 is LQKENI. The CDR3 consists of 15 residues. CDR3 DNA: TGTGCCAGCTCACCGAACAGGGAAGAGTATGGAAAACTGTTTTTT. Protein product: CASSPNREEYGKLFF.

The V and J genes are TRBV2 and TRBJ1-5; 9 bases line up with TRBD1. The CDR3 is made up of 16 amino acids. Germline assignment: CDR1 SNHLY and CDR2 FYNNEI. The V and J ends lost 5 bases and 4 bases, in that order; junction bases with no gene match: 9. CDR3 DNA: TGTGCCAGCAGTCTTGCGACAGGGGGAGGGAATCAGCCCCAGCATTTT. This gives the protein CASSLATGGGNQPQHF.

Only a few counts were recorded for this clone. This chain uses TRBV2 with TRBJ1-5; the D gene is possibly TRBD1 (5 bases). The germline V gene has CDR1 SNHLY and CDR2 FYNNEI. V was clipped by 10 bases and J by 10 bases, with 17 bases between them. The CDR3 spans 12 residues. CDR3: CATSGGSSPQHF. Here the CDR3 DNA reads TGTGCCACCTCGGGGGGGTCTAGCCCCCAGCATTTT.

The gene calls are TRBV25-1 and TRBJ2-1, with D maybe TRBD2 (6 bases). The CDR3 sequence is 15 residues long. The germline gives CDR1 MGHDK, CDR2 SYGVNS. V lost 4 bases and J lost 2, with 12 bases in between. CDR3 coding DNA: TGTGCCAGCAGTGGGGACTTCCTTGCCTACAATGAGCAGTTCTTC. Translated, it gives CASSGDFLAYNEQFF.

The chain employs TRBV7-6 and TRBJ2-3; possibly TRBD1 for D (6 bases). V dropped 5 bases and J dropped 2 bases, with 17 bases sitting between them. The CDR3 loop spans 16 amino acids. Germline loops: CDR1 SGHVS, CDR2 FNYEAQ. CDR3 protein: CASSARTDSPTDTQYF. For the CDR3, the DNA is TGTGCCAGCAGCGCCAGAACGGACAGCCCCACAGATACGCAGTATTTT.

The chain has TRBV18 and TRBJ2-3; D might be TRBD1 (6 bases). CDR3 size: 17 residues. Germline loops: CDR1 KGHSH, CDR2 LQKENI. V lost 2 bases and J 2 bases, leaving 17 bases between the germline ends. CDR3 amino acids: CASSPAFTGYLTDTQYF. The CDR3 DNA is TGTGCCAGCTCACCAGCCTTTACAGGGTACCTCACAGATACGCAGTATTTT.

This clone came up a few times. The rearrangement joins TRBV12-5 to TRBJ2-7; 7 bases match TRBD1. The CDR3 totals 12 residues. Germline-derived CDR1 and CDR2 are LGHNT and FRNRAP. J lost 2 bases, V lost 10 bases, and 5 bases had no gene match. The CDR3 sequence is CATRGQAYEQYF. In DNA, the CDR3 is TGTGCTACTCGCGGACAGGCCTACGAGCAGTACTTC.

To note about this clone: Other DNA variants within this sample encode the same CDR3. This CDR3 is CSVVTGSGNTIYF. Written as DNA, the CDR3 is TGCAGCGTAGTGACAGGGTCTGGAAACACCATATATTTT. The rearrangement joins TRBV29-1 to TRBJ1-3; 7 bases line up with TRBD1. Germline CDR1 reads SQVTM; CDR2 reads ANQGSEA. V lost 6 bases and J lost 1; bases outside the gene matches: 3. CDR3 length: 13 amino acids. Variable domain in full (rest from reference TRBV29-1 and TRBJ1-3): SAVISQKPSRDICQRGTSLTIQCQVDSQVTMMFWYRQQPGQSLTLIATANQGSEATYESGFVIDKFPISRPNLTFSTLTVSNMSPEDSSIYLCSVVTGSGNTIYFGEGSWLTVV.

This clone was observed a handful of times. J is TRBJ2-3 and V is TRBV19; D is possibly TRBD2 (5 bases). CDR1 is LNHDA and CDR2 is SQIVND in the germline V gene (reference sequence). V was trimmed by 3 bases and J by 4 bases, leaving 17 bases between them. This CDR3 is built from 16 residues. The CDR3 DNA is TGTGCCAGTAGTATCGGGGTCGGCCTGTCGGCAGATACGCAGTATTTT. Residues: CASSIGVGLSADTQYF.

This chain links TRBV7-9 with TRBJ1-2; D gene uncertain. Germline V gene lookup returns CDR1 SEHNR and CDR2 FQNEAQ (reference sequence). The CDR3 totals 12 residues. Trimming took off 1 base at V and 6 bases at J, with 6 bases between the two ends. CDR3 in amino acids: CASSLGSDGYTF. Written as DNA, the CDR3 is TGTGCCAGCAGCTTAGGGAGCGATGGCTACACCTTC.

This clone was counted ten times or more. The gene calls are TRBV2 and TRBJ2-1, with 7 bases matching TRBD1. CDR3 length: 15 residues. The V and J ends lost 5 bases and 7 bases, in that order; junction bases with no gene match: 11. Germline CDR1 and CDR2: SNHLY and FYNNEI. In DNA, the CDR3 is TGTGCCAGCAGTTTACCGGGGCAGGGGGTAAATGAGCAGTTCTTC. It translates to CASSLPGQGVNEQFF.

This chain links TRBV5-1 with TRBJ2-3, with D uncertain. There are 17 residues in the CDR3. The V and J ends lost 4 bases and 0 bases respectively, with 18 bases between them. The germline V gene encodes CDR1 SGHRS and CDR2 YFSETQ. CDR3 loop: CASSPRSLPLSTDTQYF. DNA of the CDR3: TGCGCCAGCAGCCCCCGTAGTTTGCCGCTTAGCACAGATACGCAGTATTTT.

This sequence joins TRBV27 and TRBJ2-7; tentative D call: TRBD2 (6 bases). This CDR3 region has 14 residues. V was pared by 6 bases and J by 1 base, with 13 bases between. Germline loops: CDR1 MNHEY, CDR2 SMNVEV (reference sequence). The CDR3 DNA is TGTGCCAGCAGGACGGGAGCGAGGTCCTACGAGCAGTACTTC. As protein: CASRTGARSYEQYF.

This clone has only a few counts. The chain uses TRBV7-7 and TRBJ1-3; 8 bases are shared with TRBD1. The CDR3 extends over 15 amino acids. J lost 0 bases, V lost 5 bases, and 3 bases had no gene match. CDR1 and CDR2 (germline): SSHAT, FNYEAQ (reference sequence). This CDR3 is CASSLGQGSGNTIYF. As DNA, the CDR3 is TGTGCCAGCAGCCTCGGACAGGGCTCTGGAAACACCATATATTTT.

This clone has just a few counts. The chain is built from TRBV5-1 and TRBJ2-5; 10 nucleotides agree with TRBD2. CDR1 SGHRS and CDR2 YFSETQ come from the germline V gene. The junction had 6 bases not matched to a gene; V was cut back by 3 bases and J by 4 bases. This CDR3 contains 15 residues. Here the CDR3 reads CASSWGTSEVETQYF. The DNA for the CDR3 is TGCGCCAGCAGCTGGGGGACTAGCGAGGTAGAGACCCAGTACTTC.

J is TRBJ2-1 and V is TRBV6-6; 10 nucleotides align to TRBD1. The CDR3 runs to 15 residues. From germline, CDR1 is MNHNY and CDR2 SVGAGI (reference sequence). J was trimmed by 9 bases and V by 0 bases; bases with no gene match: 5. In DNA, the CDR3 is TGTGCCAGCAGTTACTCGTCTGGACAGGGGGGTGAGCAGTTCTTC. It yields the protein CASSYSSGQGGEQFF.

Only a few counts were recorded for this clone. The V and J genes are TRBV6-5 and TRBJ2-1; TRBD1 aligns across 9 bases. Unmatched junction bases numbered 4, after V lost 2 bases and J lost 5 bases. CDR3 size: 15 residues. Germline CDR1 and CDR2: MNHEY and SVGAGI. The CDR3 DNA is TGTGCCAGCAGTTACGTCGGGACAGGGAACAATGAGCAGTTCTTC. This encodes CASSYVGTGNNEQFF.